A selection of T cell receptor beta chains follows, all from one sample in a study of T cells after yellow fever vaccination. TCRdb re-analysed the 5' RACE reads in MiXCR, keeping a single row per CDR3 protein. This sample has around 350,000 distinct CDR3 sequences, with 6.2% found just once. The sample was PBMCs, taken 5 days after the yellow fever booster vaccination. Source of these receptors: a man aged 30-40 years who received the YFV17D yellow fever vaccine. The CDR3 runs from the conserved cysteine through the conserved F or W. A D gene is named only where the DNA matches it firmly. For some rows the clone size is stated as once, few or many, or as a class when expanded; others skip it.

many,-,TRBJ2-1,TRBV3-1,CASSQVSRNEQFF,TGTGCCAGCAGCCAAGTTAGTCGCAATGAGCAGTTCTTC
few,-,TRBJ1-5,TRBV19,CASRPGRLGAGNQPQHF,TGTGCCAGTAGGCCGGGACGCCTGGGCGCTGGCAATCAGCCCCAGCATTTT
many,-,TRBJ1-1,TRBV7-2,CASSLATGKNTEAFF,TGTGCCAGCAGCTTAGCTACAGGAAAGAACACTGAAGCTTTCTTT
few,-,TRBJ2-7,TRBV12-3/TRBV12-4,CASKASGGRGQYF,TGTGCCAGCAAAGCCTCCGGGGGGCGAGGGCAGTACTTC
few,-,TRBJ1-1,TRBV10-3,CAIINDREAFF,TGTGCCATCATCAACGACAGAGAAGCTTTCTTT
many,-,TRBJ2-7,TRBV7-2,CASSPRDLTYEQYF,TGTGCCAGCAGCCCGCGGGACTTAACCTACGAGCAGTACTTC
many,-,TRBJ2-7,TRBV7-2,CASSPGSNYEQYF,TGTGCCAGCAGCCCCGGGTCAAATTACGAGCAGTACTTC
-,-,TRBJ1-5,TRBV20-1,CSAQRQGPGNQPQHF,TGCAGTGCTCAAAGGCAGGGCCCAGGGAATCAGCCCCAGCATTTT
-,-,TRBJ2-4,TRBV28,CASRSGADRKLGKNIQYF,TGTGCCAGCAGGTCAGGGGCGGATAGAAAGTTGGGCAAAAACATTCAGTACTTC
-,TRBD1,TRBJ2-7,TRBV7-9,CASSFRGYYEQYF,TGTGCCAGCAGCTTCAGGGGGTACTACGAGCAGTACTTC
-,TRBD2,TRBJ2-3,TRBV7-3,CASSFTSGSGTQYF,TGTGCCAGCAGCTTTACCAGCGGGAGTGGTACGCAGTATTTT
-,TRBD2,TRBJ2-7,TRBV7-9,CASSFSGNRFEQYF,TGTGCCAGCAGCTTTAGCGGGAACCGATTCGAGCAGTACTTC
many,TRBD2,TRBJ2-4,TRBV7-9,CASSGGLAGVAKNIQYF,TGTGCCAGCAGTGGGGGACTAGCGGGGGTAGCCAAAAACATTCAGTACTTC
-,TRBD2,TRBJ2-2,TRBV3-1,CASSPARDYLWTGELFF,TGTGCCAGCAGCCCAGCCAGGGACTATTTGTGGACCGGGGAGCTGTTTTTT
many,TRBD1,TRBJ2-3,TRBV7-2,CASSLDRAGTDTQYF,TGTGCCAGCAGTCTAGACAGGGCGGGCACAGATACGCAGTATTTT
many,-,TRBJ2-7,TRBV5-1,CASSYRGPRGYEQYF,TGCGCCAGCAGCTACCGCGGACCTAGGGGCTACGAGCAGTACTTC
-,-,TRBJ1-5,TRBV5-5,CASSFLDRSHQPQHF,TGTGCCAGCAGCTTCCTAGACAGATCACATCAGCCCCAGCATTTT
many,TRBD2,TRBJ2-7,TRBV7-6,CASSLGLAGGSTYEQYF,TGTGCCAGCAGCTTAGGGCTAGCGGGAGGTTCCACCTACGAGCAGTACTTC
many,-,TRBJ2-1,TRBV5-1,CASSGHSNSSYNEQFF,TGCGCCAGCAGCGGGCACTCTAACAGCTCCTACAATGAGCAGTTCTTC
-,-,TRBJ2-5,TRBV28,CASSPPAGAKETQYF,TGTGCCAGCAGTCCCCCGGCTGGAGCCAAAGAGACCCAGTACTTC
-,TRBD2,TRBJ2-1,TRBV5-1,CASSLAGDPYNEQFF,TGCGCCAGCAGTTTAGCGGGAGATCCCTACAATGAGCAGTTCTTC
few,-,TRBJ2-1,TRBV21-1,CASSKGRTLADHNEQFF,TGTGCCAGCAGCAAAGGGCGGACCCTGGCGGACCACAATGAGCAGTTCTTC
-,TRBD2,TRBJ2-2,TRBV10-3,CAISERGSPNTGELFF,TGTGCCATCAGTGAGCGCGGGAGCCCAAACACCGGGGAGCTGTTTTTT
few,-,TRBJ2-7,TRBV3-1,CASSQGSSGQRVHEQYF,TGTGCCAGCAGCCAAGGATCCAGCGGACAACGGGTGCACGAGCAGTACTTC
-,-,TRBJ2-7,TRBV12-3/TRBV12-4,CASSSGGPRHEQYF,TGTGCCAGCAGTTCCGGAGGTCCCCGCCACGAGCAGTACTTC
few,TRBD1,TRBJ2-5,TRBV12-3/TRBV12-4,CASSVGGAVWTQYF,TGTGCCAGCAGTGTAGGGGGCGCGGTGTGGACCCAGTACTTC
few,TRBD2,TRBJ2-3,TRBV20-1,CSARGSGRAEGDTQYF,TGCAGTGCTAGAGGGAGCGGGAGGGCCGAGGGAGATACGCAGTATTTT
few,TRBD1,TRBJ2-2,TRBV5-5,CASTPPGTVNTGELFF,TGTGCCAGCACCCCCCCCGGGACAGTGAACACCGGGGAGCTGTTTTTT
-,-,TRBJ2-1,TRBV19,CASSIFFGNEQFF,TGTGCCAGTAGTATTTTCTTCGGAAATGAGCAGTTCTTC
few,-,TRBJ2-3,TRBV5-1,CASSHRQGTDTQYF,TGCGCCAGCAGCCATCGACAGGGCACAGATACGCAGTATTTT
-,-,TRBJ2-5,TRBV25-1,CASSPTPGQQETQYF,TGTGCCAGCAGTCCTACCCCCGGACAGCAAGAGACCCAGTACTTC
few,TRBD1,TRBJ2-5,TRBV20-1,CSVIGTGEETQYF,TGCAGTGTCATCGGGACAGGGGAAGAGACCCAGTACTTC
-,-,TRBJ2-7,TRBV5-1,CASSLVGGIGDEQYF,TGCGCCAGCAGCTTGGTAGGCGGGATCGGAGACGAGCAGTACTTC
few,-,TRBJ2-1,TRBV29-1,CSVSPALSSYNEQFF,TGCAGCGTTTCCCCGGCCCTGAGCTCCTACAATGAGCAGTTCTTC
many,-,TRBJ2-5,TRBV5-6,CASSLAFGTAVETQYF,TGTGCCAGCAGCTTGGCCTTCGGGACGGCCGTGGAGACCCAGTACTTC
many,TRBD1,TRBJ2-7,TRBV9,CASSVSGDRDAHEQYF,TGTGCCAGCAGCGTGTCTGGGGACAGGGATGCCCACGAGCAGTACTTC
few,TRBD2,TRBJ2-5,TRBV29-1,CSVAASGSNQETQYF,TGCAGCGTTGCGGCTAGCGGATCAAACCAAGAGACCCAGTACTTC
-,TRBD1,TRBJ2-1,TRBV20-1,CCARVPGQGAYNEQFF,TGCTGTGCTAGAGTTCCGGGACAGGGGGCGTACAATGAGCAGTTCTTC
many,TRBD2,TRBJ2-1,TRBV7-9,CASSPGRGRSNEQFF,TGTGCCAGCAGCCCAGGTCGCGGGAGAAGTAATGAGCAGTTCTTC
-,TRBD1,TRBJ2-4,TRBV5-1,CASSSGGEGAKNIQYF,TGCGCCAGCAGCTCAGGGGGCGAAGGAGCCAAAAACATTCAGTACTTC
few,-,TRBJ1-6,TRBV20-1,CSAKDSVHSPLHF,TGCAGTGCCAAGGACAGCGTCCATTCACCCCTCCACTTT
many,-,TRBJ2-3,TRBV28,CASSLKWVTQYF,TGTGCCAGCAGTTTGAAGTGGGTTACGCAGTATTTT
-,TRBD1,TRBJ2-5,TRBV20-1,CSATTPGQRQETQYF,TGCAGTGCTACAACTCCGGGACAGAGACAAGAGACCCAGTACTTC
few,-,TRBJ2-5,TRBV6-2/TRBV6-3,CASSRQPAGETQYF,TGTGCCAGCAGTAGGCAGCCCGCCGGTGAGACCCAGTACTTC
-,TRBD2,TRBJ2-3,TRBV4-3,CASSQDPASGMNGDTQYF,TGCGCCAGCAGCCAAGATCCGGCTAGCGGGATGAACGGAGATACGCAGTATTTT
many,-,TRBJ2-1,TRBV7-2,CASSSSLREQFF,TGTGCCAGCAGCTCCTCCCTTAGGGAGCAGTTCTTC
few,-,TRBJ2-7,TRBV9,CASSVEGTGYEQYF,TGTGCCAGCAGCGTAGAAGGAACAGGGTACGAGCAGTACTTC
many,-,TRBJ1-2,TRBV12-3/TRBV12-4,CASSQGTANYGYTF,TGTGCCAGCAGTCAAGGGACGGCTAACTATGGCTACACCTTC
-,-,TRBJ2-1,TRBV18,CASSPAGPSSYNEQFF,TGTGCCAGCTCACCGGCGGGCCCCAGCTCCTACAATGAGCAGTTCTTC
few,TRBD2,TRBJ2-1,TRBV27,CASSFGTSLYEQFF,TGTGCCAGCAGTTTCGGGACTAGCCTCTATGAGCAGTTCTTC
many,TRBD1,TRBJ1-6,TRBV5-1,CASSSGTGPSPLHF,TGCGCCAGCAGCTCCGGGACAGGGCCCTCACCCCTCCACTTT
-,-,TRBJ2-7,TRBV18,CASSPGAGWVYEQYF,TGTGCCAGCTCACCTGGGGCGGGATGGGTCTACGAGCAGTACTTC
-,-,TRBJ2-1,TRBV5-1,CASSPQTLGRYNEQFF,TGCGCCAGCAGCCCCCAGACTTTAGGAAGGTACAATGAGCAGTTCTTC
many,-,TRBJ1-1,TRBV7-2,CASSLAQMNTEAFF,TGTGCCAGCAGCTTAGCGCAGATGAACACTGAAGCTTTCTTT